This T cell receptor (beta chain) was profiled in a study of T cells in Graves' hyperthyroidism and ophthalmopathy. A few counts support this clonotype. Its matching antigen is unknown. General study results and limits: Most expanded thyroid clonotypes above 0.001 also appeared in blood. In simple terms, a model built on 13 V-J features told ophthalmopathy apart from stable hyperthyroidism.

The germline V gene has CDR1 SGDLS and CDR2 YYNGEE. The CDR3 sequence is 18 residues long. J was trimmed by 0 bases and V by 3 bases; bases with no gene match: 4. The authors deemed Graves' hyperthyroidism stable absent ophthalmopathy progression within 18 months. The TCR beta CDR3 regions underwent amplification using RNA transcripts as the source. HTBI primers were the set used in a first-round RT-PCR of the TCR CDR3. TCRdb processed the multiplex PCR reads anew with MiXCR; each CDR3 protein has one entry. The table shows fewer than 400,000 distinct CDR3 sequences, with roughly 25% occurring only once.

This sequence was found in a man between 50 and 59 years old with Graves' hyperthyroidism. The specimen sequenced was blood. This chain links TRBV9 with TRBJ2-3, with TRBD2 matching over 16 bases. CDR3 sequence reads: CASSEGLAGGPSTDTQYF. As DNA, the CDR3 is TGTGCCAGCAGCGAGGGACTAGCGGGAGGGCCCAGCACAGATACGCAGTATTTT.